The 3 T cell receptor beta chains below come from one sample, sequenced in a study of T cell repertoires in cytomegalovirus infection. In TCRdb, the reads were re-called with MiXCR into one record per CDR3 protein. The sample has some 450,000 distinct CDR3 sequences, roughly a third seen once; the top ten hold roughly an eighth. The sequencing sample was made of PBMCs. These receptors all stem from a human donor in good health (CMV status not recorded). Some clones in this sample may be carry-over from other donors' samples.

A few counts support this clonotype. This rearrangement joins TRBV12-3 or TRBV12-4 to TRBJ1-5; a weak D match, TRBD1 (6 bases). This CDR3 contains 14 residues. V gave up 4 bases and J gave up 6 bases, with 13 bases separating them. CDR3 region: CASSWTVSGQPQHF. The DNA of the CDR3 is TGTGCCAGCAGTTGGACAGTTTCGGGTCAGCCCCAGCATTTT.

This clonotype was seen a handful of times. The chain couples TRBV25-1 to TRBJ1-2; D perhaps matches TRBD1 (5 bases). Trimming left V 4 bases short and J 3 bases short, with 12 bases between. The CDR3 sequence is 14 residues long. Germline loops: CDR1 MGHDK, CDR2 SYGVNS. The CDR3 nucleotides read TGTGCCAGCAGTGGAGTGGTAGGGGACTATGGCTACACCTTC. Its translation: CASSGVVGDYGYTF.

This clonotype was seen a few times. The V gene is TRBV6-2 or TRBV6-3, the J gene TRBJ1-5; tentative D call: TRBD1 (5 bases). Trimming removed 6 bases from V and 5 bases from J, with 17 bases in between. The CDR3 covers 15 residues. From germline, CDR1 is MNHEY and CDR2 SVGEGT. The CDR3 is CASRPDGQGHQPQHF. CDR3 nucleotide sequence: TGTGCCAGCAGGCCAGACGGGCAGGGTCATCAGCCCCAGCATTTT.